These T cell receptor beta chains were read from a single sample in a study of multiple sclerosis patients with progressive multifocal leukoencephalopathy. Using immunoSEQ multiplex PCR, the repertoire was profiled, and TCRdb retains in-frame clones only, with some absent. The table lists 30,000 or so clones, around 91% of them singletons. The sequences come from PBMCs, collected from a patient treated with natalizumab. Receptors originate from a human donor with multiple sclerosis. CDR3s include the opening cysteine and the closing phenylalanine or tryptophan. Fields, in order: clone size, V gene, J gene, D gene, CDR3 DNA, CDR3 protein. The D gene is left open where the match is weak. Clone size is not always given. Where it is, it says once, few, many or a class for expanded clones.

-,TRBV9,TRBJ1-1,-,TGTGCCAGCAGCGTAGATCGGGGGCCAGAAGCTTTCTTT,CASSVDRGPEAFF
-,TRBV5-4,TRBJ1-3,TRBD1,TGTGCCAGCAGCCTAGGACAGGGCACTGGAAACACCATATATTTT,CASSLGQGTGNTIYF
-,TRBV18,TRBJ2-2,-,TGTGCCAGCTCAGCCGGTGGGGCGGACACCGGGGAGCTGTTTTTT,CASSAGGADTGELFF
-,TRBV11-3,TRBJ2-5,-,TGTGCCAGCAGCTTAGAGAGAGAGACCCAGTACTTC,CASSLERETQYF
-,TRBV5-4,TRBJ2-6,-,TGTGCCAGCAACCCCACCGTTGGACCTGGGGCCAACGTCCTGACTTTC,CASNPTVGPGANVLTF
-,TRBV5-6,TRBJ1-2,TRBD1,TGTGCCAGCAGCTTAGGACAGGGGGCGTATGGCTACACCTTC,CASSLGQGAYGYTF
-,TRBV5-1,TRBJ2-2,-,TGCGCCAGCAGCCTGACTGGAGGGACGTTCGGGGAGCTGTTTTTT,CASSLTGGTFGELFF
-,TRBV4-3,TRBJ2-5,TRBD1,TGCGCCAGCAGTCCGGACAGGGGGTGGTCTGAGACCCAGTACTTC,CASSPDRGWSETQYF
once,TRBV7-8,TRBJ2-5,TRBD2,TGTGCCAGCAGCTTAGGCCCCAGAGGCGGGGGCCAAGAGACCCAGTACTTC,CASSLGPRGGGQETQYF
-,TRBV15,TRBJ1-1,-,TGTGCCACCAGCCAAGGATCCGGGAGGACTGAAGCTTTCTTT,CATSQGSGRTEAFF
-,TRBV5-4,TRBJ2-1,TRBD2,TGTGCCAGCAGCTGGGGGACTAGCGGACCGTACAATGAGCAGTTCTTC,CASSWGTSGPYNEQFF
-,TRBV4-2,TRBJ2-7,-,TGTGCCAGCAGCCAAGAAGACAGGTCCTACTCCTACGAGCAGTACTTC,CASSQEDRSYSYEQYF
-,TRBV6-1,TRBJ1-1,-,TGTGCCAGCAGCCTTCCTAACACTGAAGCTTTCTTT,CASSLPNTEAFF
-,TRBV28,TRBJ1-2,-,TGTGCCAGCAGCTTATCTCCAGGGTATGGCTACACCTTC,CASSLSPGYGYTF
-,TRBV1,TRBJ1-2,-,TGCACCAGCAGCCAAAACCTACGACAGGACAACTATGGCTACACCTTC,CTSSQNLRQDNYGYTF
-,TRBV6-1,TRBJ1-2,-,TGTGCCAGCAGGAATTGGAACGGCTACTACACCTTC,CASRNWNGYYTF
-,TRBV7-8,TRBJ1-2,-,TGTGCCAGCAGCATCTCAACAGGCCGAGCTAACTATGGCTACACCTTC,CASSISTGRANYGYTF
-,TRBV28,TRBJ2-7,-,TGTGCCAGCAGTTTATGGGGCACCTCCTACGAGCAGTACTTC,CASSLWGTSYEQYF
-,TRBV10-2,TRBJ2-5,TRBD2,TGCGCCAGCACCGGACTAGCGGGGGTAGGGTACCAAGAGACCCAGTACTTC,CASTGLAGVGYQETQYF
-,TRBV2,TRBJ2-1,TRBD2,TGTGCCAGCTTGGAAGCGGGGGGCCGCGCGGAGCAGTTCTTC,CASLEAGGRAEQFF
-,TRBV4-2,TRBJ2-3,TRBD2,TGTGCCAGCAGCCAAGGGACTAGCGGGGGCGCAGATACGCAGTATTTT,CASSQGTSGGADTQYF
-,TRBV6-1,TRBJ1-2,-,TGTGCCAGCAGTCCCGGGAGTGGCTACACCTTC,CASSPGSGYTF
-,TRBV10-1,TRBJ1-1,-,TGCGCCAGCTCCGCAAAGCCGGGCCTTGGGACTGAAGCTTTCTTT,CASSAKPGLGTEAFF
few,TRBV11-3,TRBJ2-7,-,TGTGCCAGCAGCTTAGGTCAGGGCGAGCAGTACTTC,CASSLGQGEQYF
-,TRBV4-1,TRBJ1-5,TRBD1,TGCGCCAGCAGCCAGTTTACAGGGGACAATCAGCCCCAGCATTTT,CASSQFTGDNQPQHF
once,TRBV5-4,TRBJ1-5,-,TGTGCCAGCAGCTTGGAGCCAGGCAATCAGCCCCAGCATTTT,CASSLEPGNQPQHF
-,TRBV5-8,TRBJ2-6,-,TGTGCCAGCAGCTTGGGTCTAGGAAGTGGGGCCAACGTCCTGACTTTC,CASSLGLGSGANVLTF
-,TRBV4-2,TRBJ2-5,-,TGTGCCAGCAGCCCCAGGGGATATGAAGAGACCCAGTACTTC,CASSPRGYEETQYF
-,TRBV29-1,TRBJ1-1,-,TGCAGCGTGGGGGGACCGAACACTGAAGCTTTCTTT,CSVGGPNTEAFF
-,TRBV9,TRBJ1-2,-,TGTGCCAGCAGCGACAGGGAAGCTAACTATGGCTACACCTTC,CASSDREANYGYTF
-,TRBV28,TRBJ1-2,-,TGTGCCAGCAGCGGACGGACATACTATGGCTACACCTTC,CASSGRTYYGYTF
-,TRBV6-5,TRBJ1-3,TRBD1,TGTGCCAGCAGTTCTGGACAGGCTTACTCTGAAAACACCATATATTTT,CASSSGQAYSENTIYF
-,TRBV5-6,TRBJ2-3,-,TGTGCCAGCAGCTCGCCGGACCTTTTCACAGATACGCAGTATTTT,CASSSPDLFTDTQYF